These 29 T cell receptor beta chains came from one sample sequenced in a study of brain T cells in children with intractable seizures (dated by TCRdb to the early 2020s). Library construction relied on the immunoSEQ multiplex PCR assay. As stored in TCRdb, this immuneACCESS dataset retains in-frame rearrangements with V and J assigned. A fraction of the clones does not appear; measured against another copy, unresolved V genes explain less than half of the discrepancy, and the remainder lacks a known reason. Within this sample are some 64,000 clones, with about 96% of them counted one time only. More than 0.3% of the sample is taken by the ten largest. The time point label for this specimen denotes: resected brain tissue, or blood drawn just prior to surgery. The sample was peripheral blood, taken at surgery. The receptors derive from a boy under two years old with focal cortical dysplasia and intractable seizures.

The chain joins TRBV5-1 to TRBJ2-7, with a possible D match to TRBD2 (6 bases). The germline V gene encodes CDR1 SGHRS and CDR2 YFSETQ. Trimming removed 2 bases at V and 6 bases at J, with 12 bases between. The CDR3 extends over 13 amino acids. The CDR3 coding sequence is TGCGCCAGCAGCTTAGGAGGGACTCTCGAGCAGTACTTC. This encodes CASSLGGTLEQYF.

The rearrangement joins TRBV10-2 to TRBJ1-2; D is unclear. CDR1 is WSHSY and CDR2 is SAAADI in the germline V gene. The CDR3 length is 13 residues. Trimming removed 3 bases at V and 4 bases at J, with 9 bases between. The CDR3 region is CASSELRSYGYTF. The CDR3 DNA reads as TGCGCCAGCAGTGAATTGCGCAGCTATGGCTACACCTTC.

The chain couples TRBV7-2 to TRBJ2-5, with D perhaps TRBD1 or TRBD2 (5 bases each). Germline loops: CDR1 SGHTA, CDR2 FQGNSA. Trimming pared 6 bases from V and 5 bases from J, leaving 7 bases between. This CDR3 has 11 residues. The CDR3 protein is CASREGETQYF. In DNA form, the CDR3 reads TGTGCCAGCAGAGAGGGGGAGACCCAGTACTTC.

The chain is built from TRBV24-1 and TRBJ2-7; D gene ambiguous. Between the trimmed V and J ends, which lost 1 base and 3 bases, there was a span of 3 bases. This CDR3 has 12 residues. Germline CDR1 reads KGHDR; CDR2 reads SFDVKD. CDR3 region: CATSDFNYEQYF. The CDR3 bases are TGTGCCACCAGTGATTTTAACTACGAGCAGTACTTC.

The V call is TRBV5-5, the J call TRBJ2-7; a possible D gene is TRBD1 (5 bases). Per germline, CDR1 SGHKS and CDR2 YYEKEE (reference sequence). The V end lost 1 base, the J end lost 6 bases, and 17 bases lay between the germline ends. The CDR3 consists of 15 residues. CDR3: CASSLPGLRIVEQYF. The CDR3 DNA is TGTGCCAGCAGCTTGCCAGGGTTAAGAATAGTCGAGCAGTACTTC.

This rearrangement joins TRBV5-6 to TRBJ1-1; the match to TRBD1 covers 8 bases. Germline V gene lookup returns CDR1 SGHDT and CDR2 YYEEEE. The CDR3 has 15 residues. V lost 4 bases to trimming and J lost 5 bases; unmatched junction nucleotides: 10. This CDR3 is CASSKGQVQGTEAFF. DNA for the CDR3: TGTGCCAGCAGCAAGGGACAGGTACAGGGGACTGAAGCTTTCTTT. Based on the CDR3 plus reference TRBV5-6 and TRBJ1-1, the full variable domain is DAGVTQSPTHLIKTRGQQVTLRCSPKSGHDTVSWYQQALGQGPQFIFQYYEEEERQRGNFPDRFSGHQFPNYSSELNVNALLLGDSALYLCASSKGQVQGTEAFFGQGTRLTVV.

This rearrangement joins TRBV5-8 to TRBJ1-6, with TRBD1 matching 11 bases. Looked up from germline, CDR1 is SGHTS and CDR2 is YDEGEE. The V segment lost 1 base and the J segment 9 bases; nucleotides outside the gene matches: 6. The CDR3 is 16 amino acids. The CDR3 spells CASSLLSGQGVSPLHF. CDR3 DNA sequence: TGTGCCAGCAGCTTGCTTTCGGGACAGGGGGTTTCACCCCTCCACTTT.

This clone was observed a single time. The chain joins TRBV5-3 to TRBJ2-7; TRBD1 is a possible D gene (6 bases). TRBV5-3 is recorded as an ORF, its role being uncertain. The CDR3 length is 15 residues. V was shortened by 4 bases and J by 4 bases, with 18 bases between the two germline ends. CDR3 coding DNA: TGTGCCAGAAGCACCCCCACAGGGCCCCGTTACGAGCAGTACTTC. Translation: CARSTPTGPRYEQYF.

The genes are TRBV4-1 and TRBJ1-2, with D possibly being TRBD1 (5 bases). The CDR3 loop spans 15 amino acids. Germline CDR1 is MGHRA and CDR2 is YSYEKL. Trimming took off 3 bases at V and 4 bases at J, with 15 bases between the two ends. The CDR3 DNA sequence: TGCGCCAGCAGCCATCGTGGGGGAATCGGCTATGGCTACACCTTC. Translating gives CASSHRGGIGYGYTF.

The V gene is TRBV6-4, the J gene TRBJ2-3; D ambiguous. The CDR3 length is 17 residues. V was clipped by 4 bases and J by 2 bases, with 19 bases between them. In germline, CDR1 is MRHNA, CDR2 SNTAGT. CDR3 loop: CASSGFWAPRVTDTQYF. In DNA, the CDR3 is TGTGCCAGCAGTGGATTTTGGGCGCCAAGGGTCACAGATACGCAGTATTTT.

The CDR3 sequence: CASNSDPGYAGANVLTF. CDR3 coding DNA: TGTGCCAGCAATAGCGACCCAGGGTACGCTGGGGCCAACGTCCTGACTTTC. The V and J genes are TRBV5-4 and TRBJ2-6, with D perhaps assigned TRBD1 or TRBD2 (5 bases each). The length of the CDR3 is 17 residues. Germline V gene sequence: CDR1 SGHNT, CDR2 YYREEE (reference sequence). V lost 6 bases, J lost 2 bases, and 18 bases lay in between.

The rearrangement uses TRBV28 and TRBJ1-3; D gene unclear. The CDR3 is 15 amino acids. The germline V gene encodes CDR1 MDHEN and CDR2 SYDVKM. Between the trimmed V and J ends, which lost 5 bases and 0 bases, there was a span of 11 bases. The CDR3 nucleotides are TGTGCCAGCAGTAGGACGGCGAACTCTGGAAACACCATATATTTT. As protein: CASSRTANSGNTIYF.

This clone occurred a few times. The chain couples TRBV6-2 or TRBV6-3 to TRBJ2-1; 9 positions match TRBD2. J lost 3 bases, V lost 6 bases, and 9 bases had no gene match. Germline CDR1 MNHEY, CDR2 SVGEGT. The CDR3 covers 16 residues. CDR3 sequence reads: CASSDPTSGFYNEQFF. The CDR3 coding sequence is TGTGCCAGCAGCGACCCGACTAGCGGATTCTACAATGAGCAGTTCTTC.

The chain carries TRBV2 and TRBJ1-5; D uncertain. In germline, CDR1 is SNHLY, CDR2 FYNNEI. The CDR3 runs to 12 residues. The V gene lost 5 bases and the J gene lost 7 bases, with 9 bases spanning the gap. The CDR3, as DNA: TGTGCCAGCAGTTTGGATGGGCAGCCCCAGCATTTT. Protein product: CASSLDGQPQHF.

V gene TRBV28 combines with J gene TRBJ1-2; D possibly corresponds to TRBD1 (5 bases). The CDR3 runs 14 residues. CDR1 and CDR2 from the germline V gene are MDHEN and SYDVKM. Trimming removed 3 bases at V and 0 bases at J, with 8 bases between. DNA for the CDR3: TGTGCCAGCAGTTTGGTAGGGGCTAACTATGGCTACACCTTC. Protein sequence: CASSLVGANYGYTF.

This clone was seen a single time. The rearrangement uses TRBV5-4 and TRBJ2-1, with a weak D call TRBD2 (5 bases). Germline assignment: CDR1 SGHNT and CDR2 YYREEE (reference sequence). V lost 2 bases and J 2 bases, leaving 14 bases between the germline ends. This CDR3 has 16 amino acids. The DNA for the CDR3 is TGTGCCAGCAGCTTACGGAGCGGCCGGACCTACAATGAGCAGTTCTTC. This codes for CASSLRSGRTYNEQFF.

The chain carries TRBV4-2 and TRBJ1-4; D is ambiguous. CDR1 is LGHNA and CDR2 is YNFKEQ in the germline V gene. The V end lost 0 bases, the J end lost 8 bases, and 4 bases lay between the germline ends. The CDR3 loop spans 12 amino acids. CDR3 in amino acids: CASSQDDEKLFF. The CDR3 region has the DNA TGTGCCAGCAGCCAAGATGACGAAAAACTGTTTTTT.

V usage is TRBV7-2 and J usage is TRBJ2-7; TRBD1 agrees at 9 bases. Germline lookup yields CDR1 SGHTA and CDR2 FQGNSA. The CDR3 has 14 residues. Losses at the gene ends were 4 bases for V and 4 bases for J; bases not matched to a gene: 5. The CDR3 loop is CASSSGTGRYEQYF. The CDR3 region has the DNA TGTGCCAGCAGCTCCGGGACAGGGAGGTACGAGCAGTACTTC.

V is TRBV5-1 and J is TRBJ1-3; D perhaps matches TRBD1 (6 bases). Between the trimmed V and J ends, which lost 3 bases and 6 bases, there was a span of 19 bases. Germline lookup yields CDR1 SGHRS and CDR2 YFSETQ. The CDR3 has 16 residues. CDR3 nucleotide sequence: TGCGCCAGCAGCTCCCAGCAGGGGCTACACGCAAACACCATATATTTT. Translation gives CASSSQQGLHANTIYF.

The chain joins TRBV7-8 to TRBJ1-2; 7 nucleotides agree with TRBD1. Germline values: CDR1 SGHVS, CDR2 FQNEAQ. The CDR3 loop spans 17 amino acids. J gave up 8 bases and V 1 base, and 16 bases lay outside the gene matches. This chain's CDR3 is CASSLGAGQGGMDGYTF. The CDR3, as DNA: TGTGCCAGCAGCTTAGGGGCGGGGCAGGGGGGCATGGACGGCTACACCTTC.

This chain connects TRBV10-3 to TRBJ2-5, with D tentatively TRBD1 or TRBD2 (7 bases each). The CDR3 consists of 14 residues. V was cut by 2 bases and J by 3 bases, with 10 bases left in between. Germline V gene sequence: CDR1 ENHRY, CDR2 SYGVKD. CDR3 bases: TGTGCCATCAGTGAGGCAGGGGGGGAAGAGACCCAGTACTTC. Encoded protein: CAISEAGGEETQYF.

The genes are TRBV10-3 and TRBJ1-5; 11 bases match TRBD1. J was trimmed by 7 bases and V by 6 bases; bases with no gene match: 5. The length of the CDR3 is 14 residues. CDR1 and CDR2 from the germline V gene are ENHRY and SYGVKD. As DNA, the CDR3 is TGTGCCATCAGGGGGACAGGGGGGAACCAGCCCCAGCATTTT. It codes for CAIRGTGGNQPQHF.

The chain joins TRBV27 to TRBJ2-7; D possibly corresponds to TRBD1 (5 bases). The CDR3 totals 15 residues. Trimming left V 6 bases short and J 4 bases short, with 19 bases between. Germline V CDR1 and CDR2: MNHEY, SMNVEV (reference sequence). CDR3 nucleotides: TGTGCCAGCAGAGAACTCGGGCAGAAGGGGTACGAGCAGTACTTC. Translation gives CASRELGQKGYEQYF.

In this sample, this clone turned up once. V and J are TRBV28 and TRBJ2-1; D is uncertain. Trimming cost V 8 bases and J 0 bases, with 11 bases left between them. CDR1 is MDHEN and CDR2 is SYDVKM in the germline V gene. The length of the CDR3 is 14 residues. This CDR3 is CASARYRSYNEQFF. The CDR3, as DNA: TGTGCCAGCGCCAGGTATCGCTCCTACAATGAGCAGTTCTTC.

The gene calls are TRBV3-1 (or the pseudogene TRBV3-2) and TRBJ2-7, with no clear D. From germline, CDR1 is LGHDT and CDR2 YNNKEL (reference sequence). The CDR3 has 12 amino acids. Deletions cut 3 bases from V and 6 bases from J, with 9 bases between. The CDR3 spells CASSHLLREQYF. For the CDR3, the DNA is TGTGCCAGCAGCCATTTGTTGCGCGAGCAGTACTTC.

The chain links TRBV12-3 or TRBV12-4 to TRBJ1-5; D is uncertain. The CDR3 spans 13 residues. Trimming took 4 bases from V and 8 from J, leaving 12 bases between them. The CDR3 DNA reads as TGTGCCAGCAGTTGGGCAGGTTCGGAGCCCCAGCATTTT. Amino acids: CASSWAGSEPQHF.

This clone came up once. The chain carries TRBV2 and TRBJ2-5; D is possibly TRBD1 or TRBD2 (5 bases each). Between the trimmed V and J ends, which lost 6 bases and 4 bases, there was a span of 9 bases. Germline V CDR1 and CDR2: SNHLY, FYNNEI. The CDR3 is made up of 12 amino acids. The CDR3 protein is CASSWDRETQYF. CDR3 bases: TGTGCCAGCAGCTGGGACCGAGAGACCCAGTACTTC.

This sequence joins TRBV6-4 and TRBJ2-3, with 8 bases identical to TRBD2. The CDR3 sequence is 17 residues long. Germline assignment: CDR1 MRHNA and CDR2 SNTAGT. J was trimmed by 5 bases and V by 5 bases; bases with no gene match: 15. CDR3 region: CASSPSGGLGWGDTQYF. Here the CDR3 DNA reads TGTGCCAGCAGTCCATCCGGGGGACTAGGTTGGGGAGATACGCAGTATTTT.

CDR3 nucleotides: TGCGCCAGCAGTGAGAGGCTGGAGTATGGCTACACCTTC. It translates to CASSERLEYGYTF. The rearrangement links TRBV10-1 to TRBJ1-2; D gene ambiguous. Germline CDR1 reads WNHNN; CDR2 reads SYGVQD (reference sequence). Trimming left V 2 bases short and J 5 bases short, with 9 bases between. The CDR3 totals 13 residues.